This T cell receptor (beta chain) was found in a study of cytomegalovirus exposure and HLA in healthy donors (dated by TCRdb to 2015 to 2018). Study-level background: An earlier analysis of roughly 610 of the donors reported approximately 280 Gb of sequence data and some 110 million unique TCR beta sequences obtained from about 179 million T cells. An early release covering roughly 600 HLA-typed donors comprised approximately 300 gigabases of sequencing data and around 80 million unique TCR sequences. Of the roughly 400 genotyped donors, 81% were placed in the genetic ancestry cluster associated with self-reported Caucasian donors. The study was designed to test whether signatures of past pathogen exposure could be identified by cataloging public T cell receptors. The study profiled the T cell repertoires of fewer than 850 subjects by immunosequencing and related them to cytomegalovirus serostatus. Along with the approximately 650-subject first cohort, a separate validation cohort of over a hundred different subjects was used. The study combined high-throughput TCR immunosequencing, statistical association of individual TCRs with disease status, and machine learning to predict cytomegalovirus infection status. A later analysis re-analyzed previously published TCR beta repertoires from 660 or so donors and added high-resolution HLA genotyping to study TCR occurrence patterns. Rather than drawing on any new phenotypic data, the later analysis identified candidate immune exposures from TCR beta sequences and the way those sequences occurred across donors. An earlier analysis of 587 of the donors applied high-throughput TCR beta sequencing to assess whether each TCR beta V gene segment acted as functional or pseudogenic. Donor age, sex, ethnicity and CMV serostatus were collected together with the repertoire data. A later genetic analysis used genome-wide SNP genotypes for about 60% of the roughly 700 donors, treating that subset as a discovery cohort. All discovery cohort repertoires had been generated using a single sequencing platform. HLA typing covered class I and class II loci at four-digit resolution. The number of donors typed differed by locus, with roughly 629-640 for A, B, C, DRB1 and DQB1, over 500 for DQA1, under 610 for DPA1, and approximately 470 for DPB1. Because of strong linkage in the cohort, 5 or 6 DR-DQ haplotypes were treated as single units for association and clustering. Among about 360 genotyped donors of the cohort, an average of approximately 240,000 unique TCR beta nucleotide sequences were sequenced per donor, roughly a sixth of them non-productive. On the study overall, not on this receptor specifically: According to a later genetic analysis, donors in an Asian-associated ancestry cluster had fewer N-insertions in productive TCRs than the roughly 660-donor mean. A cluster of highly shared sequence variants was judged likely to be a technical artifact of the sequencing pipeline. V-gene and J-gene trimming of TCR beta chains was associated with a missense DCLRE1C variant in a later genetic analysis, and the association was replicated in an independent cohort. HLA typing was unavailable for some donors at each locus, so association tests used only the typed subset. Across donors, most TCR sequences were observed very rarely, whereas some public TCRs were present in many individuals. Assigning TCR associations to individual alleles was difficult when HLA alleles, especially DR and DQ, strongly co-occurred. Only TCR beta chains were sequenced in this cohort, and the absence of alpha or paired-chain data limited detectable features. In an earlier analysis of some 540 of the donors, most TCR beta V segments appeared in productive rearrangements about 90% or about 30% of the time, broadly matching IMGT annotations. The classifier was reported to diagnose cytomegalovirus status with high specificity and sensitivity in both the original cohort and the validation cohort. Immune exposure information for the cohort was limited to CMV serostatus. At a false discovery rate of 0.05, a later analysis linked 15,000 to 20,000 TCR beta sequences to specific HLA alleles. In the study, around 160 TCR beta chains were listed as associated with cytomegalovirus. A few of the identified cytomegalovirus-associated TCR beta chains were confirmed in vitro to be specific for cytomegalovirus antigens. In a later analysis, most CMV-associated TCR beta chains were found to appear HLA-restricted, with HLA associations seemingly driven largely by CMV exposure. Linkage disequilibrium might explain the correlated functional status among segregating V segments, but an unknown experimental factor could not be excluded. Over 15 rarely observed V segments, including chromosome 9 orphons, were excluded from the earlier analysis of a few hundred of the donors because counts were too low. It was suggested by the authors that the approach could potentially be generalized to other disease states and immunological phenotypes. The 87-base-pair reads could not distinguish some IMGT-functional V segments, including TRBV6-2 and TRBV6-3, so those segments were excluded. In a later analysis, HLA-associated TCR beta chains showed more clonal expansion and lower generation probabilities than non-associated chains that were equally common. Presence/absence analyses assumed roughly uniform sequencing depth across donors, an assumption that may not hold. A further reported finding was that TCR beta sequences accurately predicted the HLA-A and HLA-B alleles for most subjects in the first cohort. Several of the top co-occurrence clusters appeared to be linked to parvovirus B19, influenza, CMV and Epstein-Barr virus, according to a later analysis. According to a later analysis, TCR association rates differed among HLA loci, with DRB1 alleles showing the most associated TCRs and HLA-C alleles showing the fewest.

This clone was seen a few times. Which antigen it targets is not known. Base-call qualities are not available, and no considerably larger clone is one nucleotide away. Libraries were built with the immunoSEQ multiplex PCR assay. The multiplex PCR relied on a mix of 60 forward primers for TCR Vbeta segments and 13 reverse primers for TCR Jbeta segments. The CDR3 region of rearranged TCR beta genes was amplified from genomic DNA with a multiplex PCR assay. The amplified TCR beta libraries were sequenced on the Illumina HiSeq System as 87-base-pair reads. The authors' pipeline ran thus. In a later analysis, some 80 million unique TCR beta chains were counted across the approximately 620 repertoires, and about 9.9 million of these chains were shared by at least two donors. A nearest-neighbor algorithm error-corrected the raw reads and collapsed the reads into unique sequences, merging closely related sequences to remove PCR and sequencing errors. To assign V, D and J gene segments, CDR3 sequences were aligned to IMGT reference sequences. For a sequence to be retained, at least a six-nucleotide match to both a V gene segment and a J gene segment was required. A rearrangement counted as productive if the CDR3 had no stop codons and remained in frame with V and J, and every other rearrangement counted as non-productive. Following IMGT convention, CDR3 was defined as the stretch from the second conserved V-encoded cysteine up to the conserved J-encoded phenylalanine. In an earlier analysis of around 540 of the donors, sequences lacking an unambiguous match to a single V gene segment were excluded. An earlier analysis of over 450 of the donors classified V segments as functional when productive rearrangements were above 56.7% and as segregating when the standard deviation between donors was above 5%. To diagnose cytomegalovirus status from the catalog of TCR beta chain sequences, a statistical classification framework was built. A later analysis assigned V and J genes by comparing TCR nucleotide sequences with IMGT/GENE-DB human TR gene sequences. In a later analysis, CDR3 sequences and most-parsimonious VDJ recombination scenarios were assigned using the TCRdist pipeline. A later analysis defined each TCR beta chain by its CDR3 amino acid sequence plus V-gene family, and excluded reads lacking a unique V-gene family. To address suspected cross-contamination and a sequencing artifact, a later analysis removed roughly 640 highly shared, low-generation-probability nucleotide sequences. For each public chain, a later analysis derived a clonal expansion index from normalized ranks of inferred template counts within each repertoire. In a later analysis, generation probabilities were computed with a VDJ recombination model fitted to out-of-frame rearrangements, and the resulting probabilities were checked against IGoR. A later analysis scored TCR-TCR, TCR-HLA and TCR-CMV co-occurrence with hypergeometric tests, applying a repertoire-size bias correction to TCR pairs. A later analysis estimated false discovery rates by permuting HLA or CMV assignments 20 times. In a later analysis, co-occurring TCRs were grouped using DBSCAN, with TCRdist sequence similarity added in when clustering inside HLA-allele-positive subsets. For co-occurrence clustering, repertoires with fewer than 30,000 or more than 120,000 public chains were excluded, along with 4 to 6 repertoires with anomalous nucleotide sharing. TCRdb's version of the immuneACCESS table is confined to in-frame rearrangements and falls short of the full clone set. An unresolved V gene accounts for under half of the shortfall where checked; the remainder is of unknown origin. Clone size and V and J calls were adopted from that table, with D and trimming inferred from the DNA. The sample contains roughly 63,000 clones, roughly 77% of them found a single time. The top ten hold less than 25% of the sample.

The CDR3 contains 13 residues, cysteine and phenylalanine counted. Of all the DNA, just the CDR3 is kept, 39 bases in frame from base 1. The germline ends are 8 bases apart after V is trimmed by 0 bases and J by 6 bases. Taken from the germline V gene (reference sequence), the CDR1 and CDR2 loops are GTSNPN and SVGIG. The cohort consisted of 650 to 850 healthy bone marrow donors. At the time of sampling, all cohort members were nominally healthy, though unrecorded immune exposures were likely present. The donor was CMV seropositive and belonged to the group of 250 to 300 seropositive cohort members. A peripheral blood sample was provided by each donor, and peripheral blood mononuclear cells were used for TCR beta sequencing. The Qiagen DNeasy Blood Extraction Kit was used to extract genomic DNA from the blood cell samples.

The origin of this receptor is a woman between 40 and 50 years old in good health and CMV-seropositive. The specimen was PBMCs. The chain joins TRBV30 to TRBJ2-2; tentative D gene TRBD2, with 6 bases matching. The CDR3 region reads CAWSVGGSGELFF. The DNA is as follows: TGTGCCTGGAGTGTCGGAGGGTCCGGGGAGCTGTTTTTT.